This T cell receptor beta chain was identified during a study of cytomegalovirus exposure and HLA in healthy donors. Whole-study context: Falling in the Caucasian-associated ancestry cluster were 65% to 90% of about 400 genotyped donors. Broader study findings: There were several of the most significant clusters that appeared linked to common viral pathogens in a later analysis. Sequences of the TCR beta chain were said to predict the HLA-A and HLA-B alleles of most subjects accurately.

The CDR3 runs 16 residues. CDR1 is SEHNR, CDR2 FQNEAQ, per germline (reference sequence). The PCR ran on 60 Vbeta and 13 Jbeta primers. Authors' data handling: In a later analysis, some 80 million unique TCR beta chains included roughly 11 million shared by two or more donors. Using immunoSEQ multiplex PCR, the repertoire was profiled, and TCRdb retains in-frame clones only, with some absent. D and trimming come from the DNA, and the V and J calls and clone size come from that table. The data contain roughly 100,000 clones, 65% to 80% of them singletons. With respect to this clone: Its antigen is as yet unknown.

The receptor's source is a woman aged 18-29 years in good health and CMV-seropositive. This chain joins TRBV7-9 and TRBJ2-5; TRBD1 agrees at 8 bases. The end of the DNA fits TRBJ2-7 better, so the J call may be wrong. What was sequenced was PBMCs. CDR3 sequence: CASSSPPDRASYEQYF. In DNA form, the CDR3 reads TGTGCCAGCAGCTCCCCACCGGACAGGGCTTCCTACGAGCAGTACTTC.